The rows below give T cell receptor beta chains drawn from one sample of a study of OX40 agonist ivuxolimab in advanced cancers. Measured with immunoSEQ multiplex PCR; TCRdb has only the in-frame clones, and not every one. This sample carries more than 65,000 clones, over 75% of them seen once, and the ten largest clones take roughly 6.1%. Source: CD4+ or CD8+ T cells sorted from blood, taken in a trial of the OX40 agonist ivuxolimab. The receptors stem from an adult with an advanced solid tumor such as melanoma, head and neck, liver or kidney cancer. Both conserved end residues are part of each CDR3. The D gene is left open where the match is weak. The size field is filled for only some rows; it gives once, few, many or a size class.

NA TRBJ1-4 NA TRBV5-1 CASSLTPSGDRGEKLFF TGCGCCAGCAGCTTGACCCCTTCCGGCGATCGTGGGGAAAAACTGTTTTTT
TRBD1 TRBJ1-4 once TRBV16 CASSPTGTENEKLFF TGTGCCAGCAGCCCGACCGGGACAGAGAATGAAAAACTGTTTTTT
NA TRBJ1-2 NA TRBV5-1 CASSLVAGASNYGYTF TGCGCCAGCAGCTTGGTTGCGGGGGCTTCTAACTATGGCTACACCTTC
NA TRBJ2-2 NA TRBV18 CASSPSGRATGELFF TGTGCCAGCTCACCATCGGGCAGGGCGACCGGGGAGCTGTTTTTT
NA TRBJ1-5 NA TRBV7-9 CASSPEDSGQPQHF TGTGCCAGCAGCCCGGAGGACAGCGGACAGCCCCAGCATTTT
TRBD2 TRBJ2-5 NA TRBV5-1 CASSILGLGGGETQYF TGCGCCAGCAGCATTCTCGGACTAGGTGGGGGAGAGACCCAGTACTTC
TRBD2 TRBJ2-3 few TRBV7-2 CASSITSARTDTQYF TGTGCCAGCAGCATTACTAGCGCGCGCACAGATACGCAGTATTTT
NA TRBJ2-7 NA TRBV9 CASSVRSIPYEQYF TGTGCCAGCAGCGTAAGAAGTATCCCCTACGAGCAGTACTTC
NA TRBJ2-4 NA TRBV11-2 CASSYKDKQYF TGTGCCAGCAGCTACAAGGACAAGCAGTACTTC
NA TRBJ2-2 NA TRBV2 CASSDRAGELFF TGTGCCAGCAGTGACAGGGCCGGGGAGCTGTTTTTT
TRBD1 TRBJ1-2 NA TRBV7-2 CASSGRQGRSYGYTF TGTGCCAGCAGCGGACGACAGGGGCGAAGCTATGGCTACACCTTC
NA TRBJ2-1 NA TRBV7-2 CASSVAGNTIYNEQFF TGTGCCAGCAGTGTCGCCGGGAACACGATTTACAATGAGCAGTTCTTC
NA TRBJ2-1 NA TRBV9 CASSVGGGEQFF TGTGCCAGCAGCGTAGGCGGTGGAGAGCAGTTCTTC
TRBD2 TRBJ2-7 once TRBV10-3 CAISGGLALSSYEQYF TGTGCCATCAGTGGGGGACTAGCGCTGAGCTCCTACGAGCAGTACTTC
TRBD1 TRBJ2-5 NA TRBV5-1 CASSLGAGGPQETQYF TGCGCCAGCAGCCTCGGGGCAGGGGGTCCCCAAGAGACCCAGTACTTC
NA TRBJ2-3 few TRBV7-2 CASTNPDRSTDTQYF TGTGCCAGCACTAACCCCGACCGTAGCACAGATACGCAGTATTTT
TRBD1 TRBJ2-5 NA TRBV19 CASSMSKGAETQYF TGTGCCAGTAGTATGTCAAAGGGGGCCGAGACCCAGTACTTC